Below, 22 T cell receptor beta chains from the same sample are listed, as sequenced in a study of regulatory T cells in long-lasting Graves disease. To make TCR beta libraries, researchers used iRepertoire HTBI primers and Arm-PCR of CDR3 regions. TCRdb re-derived calls from the multiplex PCR reads in MiXCR, one entry per CDR3 protein. The sample lists some 340,000 distinct CDR3 sequences; around 11% were seen once. Time point reported: newly diagnosed GD, antithyroid drugs for less than 3 months. TCR sequences were obtained from RNA taken from PBMCs. The same sample was also studied in work on T cells in Graves' hyperthyroidism and ophthalmopathy.

The material was peripheral blood mononuclear cells (PBMCs), obtained at new diagnosis, from a patient treated with antithyroid drugs. The origin of the receptors is a woman between 18 and 29 years old with Graves disease.

This clonotype has a count of ten or more. Here the CDR3 reads CASSEKIHNEQFF. The CDR3 coding sequence is TGTGCCAGCAGTGAAAAGATCCACAATGAGCAGTTCTTC. The chain joins TRBV25-1 to TRBJ2-1; D remains ambiguous. This CDR3 comprises 13 residues. Looked up from germline, CDR1 is MGHDK and CDR2 is SYGVNS. Trimming left V 2 bases short and J 5 bases short, with 7 bases between.

At least ten counts were recorded for this clonotype. The gene calls are TRBV27 and TRBJ2-5, with D uncertain. The germline V gene encodes CDR1 MNHEY and CDR2 SMNVEV (reference sequence). The CDR3 runs to 13 residues. Trimming left V 2 bases short and J 2 bases short, with 6 bases between. CDR3 protein: CASSLRRQETQYF. The CDR3 bases are TGTGCCAGCAGTTTACGCAGACAAGAGACCCAGTACTTC.

The J gene is TRBJ2-1, the V gene TRBV7-2, with D possibly TRBD2 on 5 matching bases. This CDR3 is 13 amino acids long. Germline loops: CDR1 SGHTA, CDR2 FQGNSA. V gave up 6 bases and J gave up 7 bases, with 13 bases separating them. CDR3 DNA sequence: TGTGCCAGCAGAGGACTGAGCCAAAATGAGCAGTTCTTC. It is translated as CASRGLSQNEQFF.

J is TRBJ2-7 and V is TRBV6-5; TRBD2 matches at 9 bases. Trimming at V came to 2 bases and at J to 3 bases, leaving 2 bases not matched to a gene. This CDR3 spans 14 amino acids. CDR1 MNHEY and CDR2 SVGAGI come from the germline V gene. Here the CDR3 reads CASSYGAGGYEQYV. CDR3 nucleotides: TGTGCCAGCAGTTACGGAGCGGGGGGCTACGAGCAGTACGTC.

This clonotype has ten or more counts. The chain recombines TRBV3-1 with TRBJ2-3; D remains unclear. The germline V gene has CDR1 LGHDT and CDR2 YNNKEL (reference sequence). V was cut by 4 bases and J by 1 base, with 12 bases left in between. The CDR3 loop spans 15 amino acids. The CDR3 loop reads CASSPDITGTDTQYF. CDR3 in DNA: TGTGCCAGCAGCCCCGATATCACAGGCACAGATACGCAGTATTTT.

This clonotype was found many times. The chain combines TRBV5-5 with TRBJ1-1, with 9 bases that match TRBD1. Trimming took 6 bases from V and 3 from J; bases not matched to a gene: 9. The germline V gene encodes CDR1 SGHKS and CDR2 YYEKEE (reference sequence). This CDR3 contains 15 residues. This CDR3 reads CASIPGQGSYTEAFF. CDR3 DNA: TGTGCCAGCATTCCGGGACAGGGATCGTACACTGAAGCTTTCTTT.

In this sample, this clonotype turned up many times. This rearrangement joins TRBV7-6 to TRBJ2-7, with 9 positions matching TRBD1. The germline gives CDR1 SGHVS, CDR2 FNYEAQ. V lost 5 bases, J lost 5 bases, and 7 bases stayed unmatched. The CDR3 is 14 amino acids. The CDR3 region has the DNA TGTGCCAGCAGCAAAACCGGGACAGGGAACGAGCAGTACTTC. Translated, it gives CASSKTGTGNEQYF.

This clonotype was seen at least ten times. The genes are TRBV20-1 and TRBJ2-1, with TRBD2 matching 10 bases. The ends lost 2 bases at V and 3 bases at J; junction bases unmatched: 1. The CDR3 runs to 14 residues. Germline CDR1 reads DFQATT; CDR2 reads SNEGSKA (reference sequence). The CDR3 sequence is CSARPSGSYNEQFF. DNA of the CDR3: TGCAGTGCTAGACCTAGCGGGAGCTACAATGAGCAGTTCTTC.

This clonotype was seen repeatedly, ten times or more. V gene TRBV11-2 combines with J gene TRBJ2-5; TRBD1 aligns across 12 bases. CDR3 length: 20 amino acids. Germline CDR1 and CDR2: SGHAT and FQNNGV. V lost 0 bases, J lost 4 bases, and 15 bases stayed unmatched. The CDR3 protein is CASSLEGDRGPAYTPETQYF. For the CDR3, the DNA is TGTGCCAGCAGCTTAGAGGGGGACAGGGGGCCAGCTTACACCCCAGAGACCCAGTACTTC.

This clonotype was seen repeatedly, ten times or more. V gene TRBV3-1 combines with J gene TRBJ1-5, with a weak D call TRBD1 (5 bases). This CDR3 contains 15 residues. V was trimmed by 4 bases and J by 7 bases, leaving 17 bases between them. CDR1 LGHDT and CDR2 YNNKEL come from the germline V gene (reference sequence). CDR3 coding DNA: TGTGCCAGCAGCCCGGGGCCCTCCGCTCCACAGCCCCAGCATTTT. Amino acid sequence: CASSPGPSAPQPQHF.

This clonotype was seen more than once but under ten times. The chain recombines TRBV4-2 with TRBJ1-3; TRBD1 aligns across 7 bases. Germline V lookup: CDR1 LGHNA, CDR2 YNFKEQ. The length of the CDR3 is 15 residues. The ends lost 3 bases at V and 2 bases at J; junction bases unmatched: 4. As DNA, the CDR3 is TGTGCCAGCAGCCACACCGGACAGGCTGGAAACACCATATATTTT. The encoded protein is CASSHTGQAGNTIYF.

This clonotype was detected a few times. The chain employs TRBV7-3 and TRBJ2-2; unclear D gene. The CDR3 runs 13 residues. Germline values: CDR1 SGHTA, CDR2 FQGTGA. Between the trimmed V and J ends, which lost 2 bases and 7 bases, there was a span of 8 bases. The CDR3 reads CASSLGDGGELFF. Written as DNA, the CDR3 is TGTGCCAGCAGCTTAGGAGATGGCGGGGAGCTGTTTTTT.

This clonotype came up many times. This chain connects TRBV5-1 to TRBJ1-6, with 8 nucleotides matching TRBD1. CDR3 length: 15 residues. After removal of 1 base from V and 6 bases from J, the junction contained 3 bases not matched to a gene. CDR1 SGHRS and CDR2 YFSETQ come from the germline V gene. CDR3 residues: CASSLSGQGNSPLHF. The CDR3 nucleotides are TGCGCCAGCAGCTTGAGTGGACAGGGTAATTCACCCCTCCACTTT. The full variable domain, with the rest looked up from reference TRBV5-1 and TRBJ1-6, is KAGVTQTPRYLIKTRGQQVTLSCSPISGHRSVSWYQQTPGQGLQFLFEYFSETQRNKGNFPGRFSGRQFSNSRSEMNVSTLELGDSALYLCASSLSGQGNSPLHFGNGTRLTVT.

This clonotype was picked up many times. The CDR3 bases are TGTGCCAGCTCACCCGGACTAGCGGGACATTTTTCCTACGAGCAGTACTTC. Translated, it gives CASSPGLAGHFSYEQYF. The chain uses TRBV18 and TRBJ2-7, with 12 bases fitting TRBD2. This CDR3 is 17 amino acids long. V shed 3 bases, J shed 1 base, and the junction held 7 bases outside the gene matches. Germline assignment: CDR1 KGHSH and CDR2 LQKENI.

This clonotype was seen many times. J is TRBJ1-5 and V is TRBV6-2 or TRBV6-3, with 8 bases that match TRBD1. J was trimmed by 2 bases and V by 6 bases; bases with no gene match: 12. The CDR3 has 17 amino acids. Looked up from germline, CDR1 is MNHEY and CDR2 is SVGEGT. Here the CDR3 DNA reads TGTGCCAGCAGCCCCATCGACAGGGGTTATGGCAATCAGCCCCAGCATTTT. This codes for CASSPIDRGYGNQPQHF.

Comments on this clonotype: A read error may account for a junction end that differs from germline. The chain has TRBV12-3 or TRBV12-4 and TRBJ2-1; D unresolved. CDR3 size: 13 residues. CDR3 residues: CAGSLSEYNEQFF. The CDR3 nucleotides read TGTGCCGGCAGTTTATCGGAGTACAATGAGCAGTTCTTC.

Comment on this clonotype: Given a much more abundant clone one base away, this may be a read error. V gene TRBV10-3 combines with J gene TRBJ1-1; D is ambiguous. CDR3 length: 13 amino acids. The V gene's germline CDR1 is ENHRY and CDR2 SYGVKD. CDR3 DNA: TGTGCCATCATGGCCAGGAAGGGTATAAGGGCTCTCTTT. It encodes CAIMARKGIRALF.

This clonotype was seen repeatedly, ten times or more. J is TRBJ1-4 and V is TRBV12-3 or TRBV12-4, with D unresolved. V was cut by 1 base and J by 4 bases, with 7 bases left in between. There are 14 residues in the CDR3. This chain's CDR3 is CASSLGELNEKLFF. The CDR3, as DNA: TGTGCCAGCAGTTTAGGGGAACTTAATGAAAAACTGTTTTTT.

The table lists this clonotype with many counts. The chain has TRBV12-3 or TRBV12-4 and TRBJ2-1, with D possibly TRBD2 on 5 matching bases. CDR3 size: 11 residues. V was cut by 6 bases and J by 10 bases, with 10 bases left in between. This CDR3 is CASSPTREQFF. CDR3 nucleotide sequence: TGTGCCAGCAGCCCAACTAGGGAGCAGTTCTTC.

Details on this clonotype: Since no conserved phenylalanine or tryptophan closes the CDR3, a read error is the likely cause. The rearrangement uses TRBV29-1 and TRBJ1-1; D unresolved. V lost 5 bases, J lost 5 bases, and 6 bases lay in between. This CDR3 has 10 residues. Looked up from germline, CDR1 is SQVTM and CDR2 is ANQGSEA. CDR3: CSVQQTEAFL. DNA for the CDR3: TGCAGCGTTCAGCAGACTGAAGCTTTCTTG.

The chain employs TRBV12-3 or TRBV12-4 and TRBJ2-1; the D is unclear. V dropped 1 base and J dropped 7 bases, with 11 bases sitting between them. The CDR3 runs to 14 residues. The DNA for the CDR3 is TGTGCCAGCAGTTTAGAGCCTGTGGGGAATGAGCAGTTCTTC. The encoded protein is CASSLEPVGNEQFF.

There are many counts of this clonotype. V is TRBV5-1 and J is TRBJ2-1; D call uncertain. Germline assignment: CDR1 SGHRS and CDR2 YFSETQ. This CDR3 region has 14 residues. The V end was cut by 0 bases, the J end by 6 bases, with 10 bases between. The CDR3 is CASSLGPLGNEQFF. CDR3 DNA sequence: TGCGCCAGCAGCTTGGGACCTTTAGGCAATGAGCAGTTCTTC.